Listed here are 12 T cell receptor beta chains from one sample, sequenced in a study of cytomegalovirus exposure and HLA in healthy donors. The PCR was carried out with 60 Vbeta primers and 13 Jbeta primers. Here immunoSEQ multiplex PCR was the method, and the copy in TCRdb shows in-frame clones only, minus some. The sample consists of roughly 130,000 clones, roughly four fifths of them appearing once. Sequencing was done on a sample of PBMCs. All receptors come from a male donor in good health and CMV-seropositive.

The chain recombines TRBV7-8 with TRBJ1-2; perhaps TRBD1 as D (5 bases). The V and J ends lost 1 base and 0 bases respectively, with 18 bases between them. Per the germline V gene, CDR1 is SGHVS and CDR2 is FQNEAQ. The CDR3 loop spans 18 amino acids. As DNA, the CDR3 is TGTGCCAGCAGCTTAGGGGCGGTCGGGGGAACCTCTAACTATGGCTACACCTTC. This encodes CASSLGAVGGTSNYGYTF.

About this clone itself: One end of the junction does not line up with germline, which may come from a read error. V and J are TRBV4-1 and TRBJ2-1; D remains ambiguous. The CDR3 runs 16 residues. Germline V CDR1 and CDR2: MGHRA, YSYEKL. CDR3 amino acids: CAISQVNLISYNEQFF. The CDR3, as DNA: TGCGCCATCAGCCAAGTGAACTTGATCTCCTACAATGAGCAGTTCTTC.

CDR3 protein: CASSLALGTGRTNTYEQYF. CDR3 coding DNA: TGTGCCAGCAGCTTAGCGCTAGGGACAGGGAGAACTAACACCTACGAGCAGTACTTC. The V gene is TRBV7-2, the J gene TRBJ2-7, with 9 bases aligning to TRBD1. From germline, CDR1 is SGHTA and CDR2 FQGNSA. CDR3 length: 19 residues. The V gene end was trimmed by 0 bases and the J gene end by 2 bases; junction bases not matched to a gene: 14.

The J gene is TRBJ1-2, the V gene TRBV28; D perhaps matches TRBD1 (6 bases). CDR1 and CDR2 from the germline V gene are MDHEN and SYDVKM. The V and J ends lost 6 bases and 8 bases respectively, with 16 bases between them. This CDR3 is built from 13 residues. CDR3 nucleotide sequence: TGTGCCAGCAGACCCACAGGGAGTCAGGGCTACACCTTC. This gives the protein CASRPTGSQGYTF.

A few counts support this clone. The chain carries TRBV5-6 and TRBJ1-5, with 11 bases identical to TRBD1. With 7 bases clipped from V and 7 bases from J, the junction kept 7 bases outside the gene matches. CDR3 length equals 14 residues. Germline CDR1 SGHDT, CDR2 YYEEEE. The CDR3 bases are TGTGCCAGCGCTCCCGGACAGGGGGCCCAGCCCCAGCATTTT. This translates into CASAPGQGAQPQHF.

This CDR3 is CASRGGSSYEQYF. The CDR3 nucleotides read TGTGCCAGCAGGGGGGGGAGCTCCTACGAGCAGTACTTC. This chain joins TRBV11-1 and TRBJ2-7, with TRBD2 matching over 7 bases. Germline V CDR1 and CDR2: SGHAT, FQDESV (reference sequence). CDR3 size: 13 residues. V dropped 6 bases and J dropped 0; count of bases not matched to a gene: 2.

This clone was found a few times. A read error may produce the germline difference seen at one junction end. The V and J genes are TRBV7-9 and TRBJ1-1, with 7 bases aligning to TRBD1. Germline V lookup: CDR1 SEHNR, CDR2 FQNEAQ (reference sequence). This CDR3 is 14 amino acids long. The CDR3 bases are TGTTCCAGCAGCTTAGGTAGGGGGCTTACTGAAGCTTTCTTT. Translated, it gives CSSSLGRGLTEAFF.

A single count supports this clone. The rearrangement joins TRBV4-3 to TRBJ2-5; D call uncertain. CDR3 length: 14 residues. Trimming removed 0 bases from V and 4 bases from J, with 9 bases in between. Germline assignment: CDR1 LGHNA and CDR2 YSLEER. The CDR3 DNA is TGCGCCAGCAGCCAAGACTTGGGCGTAGAGACCCAGTACTTC. It translates to CASSQDLGVETQYF.

This chain uses TRBV1 with TRBJ2-5; the table gives TRBD2 as D, unverified against the DNA. The tail of the sequence fits TRBJ2-7 better, so the J call may be wrong. TRBV1 is labeled a pseudogene. The CDR3 is 12 amino acids. The CDR3 DNA sequence: TGCACCAGCAGCCCGTCACTCTACGAGCAGTACTTC. This encodes CTSSPSLYEQYF.

CDR3 amino acids: CASSFALLVRKAGEQYF. DNA of the CDR3: TGTGCCAGCAGCTTTGCGTTACTAGTTCGAAAAGCTGGCGAGCAGTACTTC. The chain has TRBV12-1 and TRBJ2-7; no check of the table's D call, TRBD2, against the DNA was made. TRBV12-1 is described as a pseudogene. The CDR3 runs to 17 residues.

The J gene is TRBJ2-3, the V gene TRBV7-3; weak D call: TRBD2 (5 bases). The CDR3 totals 15 residues. Trimming shortened V by 0 bases and J by 5 bases, and 12 bases separated the two germline ends. The germline gives CDR1 SGHTA, CDR2 FQGTGA. CDR3 amino acids: CASSLTGVYEDTQYF. The CDR3 DNA reads TGTGCCAGCAGCTTAACGGGAGTGTATGAAGATACGCAGTATTTT.

The chain couples TRBV7-3 to TRBJ2-2; D might be TRBD2 (5 bases). Germline V lookup: CDR1 SGHTA, CDR2 FQGTGA. V lost 5 bases, J lost 2 bases, and 15 bases lay in between. The CDR3 is made up of 16 amino acids. The CDR3 reads CASSPRTRQNTGELFF. The CDR3 coding sequence is TGTGCCAGCAGCCCACGGACTCGACAAAACACCGGGGAGCTGTTTTTT.